The clone carrying this T cell receptor beta chain was seen repeatedly, ten times or more. The CDR3 runs 12 residues. Germline values: CDR1 DFQATT, CDR2 SNEGSKA (reference sequence). V shed 6 bases and J shed 0 bases, with 7 bases lying between them. The sample originates from a study of glioma-infiltrating T cells. Using RNA template, CDR3s of TCR alpha and beta were amplified with iRepertoire arm-PCR. One entry per CDR3 protein, called by TCRdb with MiXCR from the multiplex PCR reads. The profile covers around 90,000 distinct CDR3 sequences, with approximately 40% appearing a single time and 35% to 40% taken by the ten largest.

This TCR was recovered from a human donor with low-grade glioma or glioblastoma, undergoing nonglioma brain surgery, or in good health (not recorded which). The chain is built from TRBV20-1 and TRBJ2-3; the D is unclear. Source material: glioma tissue, nonneoplastic brain tissue, or PBMCs (not recorded which). The CDR3 loop is CSARSSTDTQYF. As DNA, the CDR3 is TGCAGTGCACGAAGTAGCACAGATACGCAGTATTTT.